The rows below give T cell receptor beta chains drawn from one sample of a study of T cell repertoires in cytomegalovirus infection. TCRdb passed the reads through MiXCR, listing each CDR3 protein once. The sample shows fewer than 400,000 distinct CDR3 sequences, approximately 18% of them seen only once. Sequenced sample: PBMCs. The receptors derive from a human donor in good health (CMV status not recorded). Some clones in this sample may be carry-over from other donors' samples. Both conserved end residues are part of each CDR3. The order of the fields is clone size, D gene, J gene, V gene, CDR3 DNA, CDR3 protein. D genes are given only for firm matches. Clone size is given for some rows only: seen once, a few or many times, or a class if the clone is expanded.

few,NA,TRBJ2-6,TRBV12-3/TRBV12-4,TGTGCCAGCAGCCACCCCGGTGGTGGCAGGGGCCTGGTTGGGGCCAACGTCCTGACTTTC,CASSHPGGGRGLVGANVLTF
NA,NA,TRBJ2-6,TRBV7-9,TGTGCCAGCAGCTTAGGCAAGGCATCTGGGGCCAACGTCCTGACTTTC,CASSLGKASGANVLTF
NA,TRBD2,TRBJ2-1,TRBV29-1,TGCAGCGTTGCGGGACTAGCGGGAACCTCCTACAATGAGCAGTTCTTC,CSVAGLAGTSYNEQFF
NA,NA,TRBJ1-2,TRBV24-1,TGTGCCACCAGTGAGCGCCCCGGCCCCATCTATGGCTACACCTTC,CATSERPGPIYGYTF
many,NA,TRBJ1-1,TRBV6-2/TRBV6-3,TGTGCCAGCAGCCTAGGACCATACACGGAAGCTTTCTTT,CASSLGPYTEAFF
few,TRBD2,TRBJ2-2,TRBV2,TGTGCCAGCAGAGTAGCACTAGCGGGATCCGGGGAGCTGTTTTTT,CASRVALAGSGELFF
few,NA,TRBJ2-7,TRBV27,TGTGCCAGCAGTTTATCCCGACAGACCTACGAGCAGTACTTC,CASSLSRQTYEQYF
NA,NA,TRBJ1-2,TRBV4-1,TGCGCCAGCAGCCAACCAGGGGTTTTCGGCTACACCTTC,CASSQPGVFGYTF
many,NA,TRBJ2-7,TRBV12-3/TRBV12-4,TGTGCCAGCAGTGGAGGGGCTCTCCGTGACTCCTACGAGCAGTACTTC,CASSGGALRDSYEQYF
NA,NA,TRBJ1-2,TRBV7-8,TGTGCCAGCAGCTTAGTTGCAGGGAACTATGGCCACACCTTC,CASSLVAGNYGHTF
NA,NA,TRBJ2-3,TRBV29-1,TGCAGCGTACCTCCGGGGGGCACTAGCACAGATACGCAGTATTTT,CSVPPGGTSTDTQYF
NA,NA,TRBJ2-7,TRBV28,TGTGCCAGCAGTCCCACCTGGGACAACGGGGAGCAGTACTTC,CASSPTWDNGEQYF
NA,NA,TRBJ2-5,TRBV4-3,TGCGCCAGCAGCCAAGATCTAACAGAGACCCAGTACTTC,CASSQDLTETQYF
once,NA,TRBJ1-2,TRBV11-2,TGTGCCAGCAGCTTAGCCTCATACTATGGCTACACCTTC,CASSLASYYGYTF
NA,NA,TRBJ2-7,TRBV5-5,TGTGCCAGCAGCAAGTCCCTTTACGAGCAGTACTTC,CASSKSLYEQYF
many,NA,TRBJ1-5,TRBV12-3/TRBV12-4,TGTGCCAGCAGTTTGCAGGGGAGAGTGGTGACTCAGCCCCAGCATTTT,CASSLQGRVVTQPQHF
NA,NA,TRBJ2-5,TRBV14,TGTGCCAGCAGCCAGGTTATCGACTCGCGCGGGGAGACCCAGTACTTC,CASSQVIDSRGETQYF
many,NA,TRBJ2-3,TRBV7-2,TGTGCCAGCAGCTCTAGGGGGGATACGCAGTATTTT,CASSSRGDTQYF
many,NA,TRBJ1-4,TRBV7-9,TGTGCCAGCAGCTTAGGAAAATATAATGAAAAACTGTTTTTT,CASSLGKYNEKLFF
NA,NA,TRBJ1-3,TRBV4-2,TGTGCCAGCAGCCAAGTAGGCCAGGGCTCTGGAAACACCATATATTTT,CASSQVGQGSGNTIYF
NA,TRBD2,TRBJ2-7,TRBV7-2,TGTGCCAGCAGCTACGGGGGGATCTACGAGCAGTACTTC,CASSYGGIYEQYF
few,NA,TRBJ1-1,TRBV25-1,TGTGCCAGTGCGGTGGACACTGAAGCTTTCTTT,CASAVDTEAFF
NA,NA,TRBJ1-4,TRBV12-3/TRBV12-4,TGTGCCAGCAGTTTAGTACAGGGATCTGGTGAAAAACTGTTTTTT,CASSLVQGSGEKLFF
few,NA,TRBJ1-1,TRBV5-4,TGTGCCAGCAGCTTGCAACAGGGCGACACTGAAGCTTTCTTT,CASSLQQGDTEAFF
NA,NA,TRBJ2-1,TRBV25-1,TGTGCCAGCAGTGGGAAGGGAATAGAGTTCTTC,CASSGKGIEFF
NA,NA,TRBJ2-3,TRBV5-4,TGTGCCAGCAGCTCACTAGGTTGGACAGATACGCAGTATTTT,CASSSLGWTDTQYF
few,NA,TRBJ1-5,TRBV19,TGTGCCAGTAGGCGCGCGGCAGGCAATCAGCCCCAGCATTTT,CASRRAAGNQPQHF
many,NA,TRBJ2-7,TRBV7-2,TGTGCCAGCAGCTTAGCGGTCGCCTACGAGCAGTACTTC,CASSLAVAYEQYF
NA,TRBD1,TRBJ1-1,TRBV7-9,TGTGCCAGCAACCCGACAGGGGGCAACACTGAAGCTTTCTTT,CASNPTGGNTEAFF
few,NA,TRBJ1-5,TRBV12-3/TRBV12-4,TGTGCCAGCAGTCCGGGGGCGGACGGGCAGCCCCAGCATTTT,CASSPGADGQPQHF
NA,NA,TRBJ2-1,TRBV7-2,TGTGCCAGCAGTAGGTTGAGGGATGAGCAGTTCTTC,CASSRLRDEQFF
few,TRBD2,TRBJ2-5,TRBV7-2,TGTGCCAGCAGCTTAAGGCTAGCGGGCCAAGAGACCCAGTACTTC,CASSLRLAGQETQYF
few,NA,TRBJ1-1,TRBV4-1,TGCGCCAGCAGCCAAGTGCCGAACACTGAAGCTTTCTTT,CASSQVPNTEAFF
few,NA,TRBJ2-7,TRBV12-3/TRBV12-4,TGTGCCAGCAGTTTAGTTGGGATCTACGAGCAGTACTTC,CASSLVGIYEQYF
many,TRBD2,TRBJ2-5,TRBV7-2,TGTGCCAGCAGACTCGGGGGGACCTTCTTCCTAGAGACCCAGTACTTC,CASRLGGTFFLETQYF
many,NA,TRBJ1-3,TRBV7-2,TGTGCCAGCAGCTTTACAGGGTCCTCTGGAAACACCATATATTTT,CASSFTGSSGNTIYF
many,NA,TRBJ2-6,TRBV28,TGTGCCAGCAGTTTTAGCGGCGGGTTCCGCTCTGGGGCCAACGTCCTGACTTTC,CASSFSGGFRSGANVLTF
many,TRBD2,TRBJ2-3,TRBV7-7,TGTGCCAGCAGCTCACTAGCGGGGGGGCAAGATACGCAGTATTTT,CASSSLAGGQDTQYF
few,TRBD1,TRBJ2-7,TRBV6-8,TGTGCCAGCAGACGCGGGACAGGGGGAAACGGGGAGCAGTACTTC,CASRRGTGGNGEQYF
many,TRBD1,TRBJ2-5,TRBV7-2,TGTGCCAGCAGCGCCCGGACAGGGCTGTACCAAGAGACCCAGTACTTC,CASSARTGLYQETQYF